These 30 T cell receptor beta chains share one sample of origin, sequenced in a study of blood T cell repertoires in COVID-19. Clones were sequenced by immunoSEQ multiplex PCR, and TCRdb holds only the in-frame ones, with some missing. The sample lists over 200,000 clones; 86% were seen once. The specimen sequenced was PBMCs or T cells enriched from blood (not recorded which). These receptors originate from a man aged 18 to 30 who had recovered from COVID-19.

The chain has TRBV19 and TRBJ2-7; maybe TRBD1 (6 bases). This CDR3 has 16 amino acids. Germline loops: CDR1 LNHDA, CDR2 SQIVND (reference sequence). Trimming left V 0 bases short and J 2 bases short, with 14 bases between. The CDR3 DNA reads TGTGCCAGTAGTATAGAGGGTCAGGGGTCCGCCTACGAGCAGTACTTC. It yields the protein CASSIEGQGSAYEQYF. The full variable domain, rest sourced from reference TRBV19 and TRBJ2-7, is DGGITQSPKYLFRKEGQNVTLSCEQNLNHDAMYWYRQDPGQGLRLIYYSQIVNDFQKGDIAEGYSVSREKKESFPLTVTSAQKNPTAFYLCASSIEGQGSAYEQYFGPGTRLTVT.

The chain joins TRBV7-2 to TRBJ2-2; no reliable D call. CDR1 is SGHTA, CDR2 FQGNSA, per germline. V lost 2 bases and J lost 1, with 2 bases in between. This CDR3 spans 13 amino acids. DNA of the CDR3: TGTGCCAGCAGCTTACGGAACACCGGGGAGCTGTTTTTT. This sequence encodes CASSLRNTGELFF.

The chain links TRBV27 to TRBJ1-1, with D hard to call. The CDR3 spans 13 residues. The V and J ends lost 2 bases and 4 bases respectively, with 8 bases between them. CDR1 and CDR2 (germline): MNHEY, SMNVEV (reference sequence). CDR3 in amino acids: CASSLQRVTEAFF. The CDR3 DNA reads TGTGCCAGCAGTTTACAGCGGGTCACTGAAGCTTTCTTT.

This chain joins TRBV7-6 and TRBJ2-1; 10 positions agree with TRBD2. CDR3 length: 16 residues. V shed 5 bases and J 6 bases; nucleotides not matched to a gene: 10. Per germline, CDR1 SGHVS and CDR2 FNYEAQ. The CDR3 DNA is TGTGCCAGCAGCCCTCTGAGTAGCGGGAGGTCCAATGAGCAGTTCTTC. Amino acids: CASSPLSSGRSNEQFF.

This chain joins TRBV2 and TRBJ2-2; D might be TRBD2 (5 bases). Germline V gene lookup returns CDR1 SNHLY and CDR2 FYNNEI. CDR3 length equals 15 residues. Trimming took off 6 bases at V and 4 bases at J, with 15 bases between the two ends. CDR3 loop: CASRAQSGRTGELFF. CDR3 bases: TGTGCCAGCAGGGCGCAGAGCGGCCGCACCGGGGAGCTGTTTTTT. The full variable domain, its missing parts supplied by reference TRBV2 and TRBJ2-2, is EPEVTQTPSHQVTQMGQEVILRCVPISNHLYFYWYRQILGQKVEFLVSFYNNEISEKSEIFDDQFSVERPDGSNFTLKIRSTKLEDSAMYFCASRAQSGRTGELFFGEGSRLTVL.

The rearrangement uses TRBV18 and TRBJ1-1; possibly TRBD1 for D (5 bases). V lost 3 bases to trimming and J lost 4 bases, with 15 bases between them. The CDR3 has 15 residues. The germline V gene encodes CDR1 KGHSH and CDR2 LQKENI. The CDR3 nucleotides read TGTGCCAGCTCACCCACCAGGGTTGGCATCACTGAAGCTTTCTTT. This codes for CASSPTRVGITEAFF.

CDR3 loop: CASSQETKTLAGANTGELFF. CDR3 sequence (DNA): TGTGCCAGCAGCCAGGAGACAAAAACACTAGCGGGGGCGAACACCGGGGAGCTGTTTTTT. This chain links TRBV14 with TRBJ2-2; 11 bases align to TRBD2. Germline assignment: CDR1 SGHDN and CDR2 FVKESK. The CDR3 has 20 amino acids. V shed 3 bases and J 0 bases; nucleotides not matched to a gene: 12.

This clone appeared once. The CDR3 DNA reads TGTGCCATCAGCCCCGGACTAGCGGGAGCGGGGGTGTACAATGAGCAGTTCTTC. Its protein is CAISPGLAGAGVYNEQFF. This sequence joins TRBV10-3 and TRBJ2-1, with TRBD2 matching 13 bases. The trim removed 6 bases at V and 4 bases at J, leaving 12 bases unmatched. The V gene's germline CDR1 is ENHRY and CDR2 SYGVKD. CDR3 length equals 18 residues.

For this clone: At the DNA level, this CDR3 is encoded by other sequences in the same sample as well. V usage is TRBV19 and J usage is TRBJ1-1; D gene ambiguous. V shed 7 bases and J shed 1 base, with 4 bases lying between them. From germline, CDR1 is LNHDA and CDR2 SQIVND (reference sequence). The CDR3 sequence is 11 residues long. The CDR3 loop is CASNRNTEAFF. CDR3 in DNA: TGTGCCAGTAACAGGAACACTGAAGCTTTCTTT.

The chain employs TRBV2 and TRBJ1-1; 10 nucleotides match TRBD1. The V segment lost 5 bases and the J segment 10 bases; nucleotides outside the gene matches: 10. The CDR3 totals 14 residues. CDR1 and CDR2 (germline): SNHLY, FYNNEI. The CDR3: CASSQTGTGAGAFF. CDR3 nucleotides: TGTGCCAGCAGTCAAACCGGGACAGGGGCCGGAGCTTTCTTT.

The J gene is TRBJ2-2, the V gene TRBV4-1, with 8 bases identical to TRBD1. With 5 bases clipped from V and 4 bases from J, the junction kept 3 bases outside the gene matches. Germline V lookup: CDR1 MGHRA, CDR2 YSYEKL. The CDR3 is 14 residues long. The CDR3 loop is CASSSGQVTGELFF. CDR3 DNA sequence: TGCGCCAGCAGCTCGGGACAGGTCACCGGGGAGCTGTTTTTT.

Remarks on this clone: Other DNA sequences from this sample encode an identical CDR3 as well. The chain has TRBV19 and TRBJ1-1, with D possibly matching TRBD1 (6 bases). CDR3 size: 14 residues. The V gene lost 3 bases and the J gene lost 2 bases, with 10 bases spanning the gap. Looked up from germline, CDR1 is LNHDA and CDR2 is SQIVND (reference sequence). CDR3 region: CASSILQGNTEAFF. CDR3 coding DNA: TGTGCCAGTAGTATCCTACAGGGTAACACTGAAGCTTTCTTT.

This clone was seen only once. The sample carries other DNA sequences with the same CDR3. The gene calls are TRBV5-1 and TRBJ2-2; TRBD2 is a possible D gene (6 bases). Germline V CDR1 and CDR2: SGHRS, YFSETQ. Trimming took 3 bases from V and 5 from J, leaving 11 bases between them. CDR3 length equals 14 residues. The CDR3 DNA is TGCGCCAGCAGCTCACCCGGGGGAACCGGGGAGCTGTTTTTT. Residues: CASSSPGGTGELFF.

This clone was detected a few times. The V call is TRBV16, the J call TRBJ1-1, with D uncertain. Germline CDR1 reads KGHSY; CDR2 reads FQNENV. The CDR3 is 13 amino acids. Deletions cut 0 bases from V and 11 bases from J, with 13 bases between. CDR3: CASSQSITQAAFF. CDR3 coding DNA: TGTGCCAGCAGCCAATCGATTACCCAGGCCGCTTTCTTT.

This chain uses TRBV4-1 with TRBJ2-5; 7 bases map to TRBD1. The CDR3 sequence is 15 residues long. Per germline, CDR1 MGHRA and CDR2 YSYEKL. Losses at the gene ends were 6 bases for V and 1 base for J; bases not matched to a gene: 8. DNA of the CDR3: TGCGCCAGCAGACTAGGACAGGCCAGCCAAGAGACCCAGTACTTC. Its protein is CASRLGQASQETQYF.

The chain couples TRBV2 to TRBJ1-6; TRBD1 aligns across 10 bases. Trimming at V came to 8 bases and at J to 19 bases, leaving 14 bases not matched to a gene. Germline CDR1 is SNHLY and CDR2 is FYNNEI. The CDR3 spans 13 residues. The CDR3 region is CASSPSVGQGLHF. In DNA, the CDR3 is TGTGCCAGCTCCCCTTCCGTGGGACAGGGGCTGCACTTT. Full variable domain (missing parts from reference TRBV2 and TRBJ1-6): EPEVTQTPSHQVTQMGQEVILRCVPISNHLYFYWYRQILGQKVEFLVSFYNNEISEKSEIFDDQFSVERPDGSNFTLKIRSTKLEDSAMYFCASSPSVGQGLHFGNGTRLTVT.

The rearrangement joins TRBV30 to TRBJ1-1; D is ambiguous. The CDR3 has 11 amino acids. CDR1 GTSNPN and CDR2 SVGIG come from the germline V gene (reference sequence). Trimming removed 2 bases at V and 3 bases at J, with 4 bases between. CDR3 loop: CAWSRDTEAFF. As DNA, the CDR3 is TGTGCCTGGAGTCGTGACACTGAAGCTTTCTTT.

V gene TRBV7-2 combines with J gene TRBJ2-7; 7 nucleotides line up with TRBD1. Germline loops: CDR1 SGHTA, CDR2 FQGNSA. This CDR3 is built from 14 residues. V was clipped by 5 bases and J by 4 bases; unmatched bases: 8. This CDR3 is CASSTDRALYEQYF. The CDR3 DNA is TGTGCCAGCAGCACCGACAGGGCCCTGTACGAGCAGTACTTC. Looking up the rest from reference TRBV7-2 and TRBJ2-7 gives the full variable domain: GAGVSQSPSNKVTEKGKDVELRCDPISGHTALYWYRQSLGQGLEFLIYFQGNSAPDKSGLPSDRFSAERTGGSVSTLTIQRTQQEDSAVYLCASSTDRALYEQYFGPGTRLTVT.

V is TRBV6-5 and J is TRBJ1-6; 9 bases are a match to TRBD1. Germline trimming cut 6 bases from V and 8 bases from J; bases unmatched to any gene: 8. Looked up from germline, CDR1 is MNHEY and CDR2 is SVGAGI. The CDR3 extends over 15 amino acids. CDR3 sequence: CASRTGGLRDSPLHF. CDR3 sequence (DNA): TGTGCCAGCAGAACAGGGGGCTTAAGGGATTCACCCCTCCACTTT.

V and J are TRBV7-8 and TRBJ1-5; 9 nucleotides align to TRBD1. The CDR3 extends over 17 amino acids. Germline V gene sequence: CDR1 SGHVS, CDR2 FQNEAQ. The J segment lost 3 bases and the V segment lost 0 bases, leaving 6 bases of the junction unmatched. The CDR3, as DNA: TGTGCCAGCAGCTTAGCGCCCGGGACAGGGAACAATCAGCCCCAGCATTTT. Amino acids: CASSLAPGTGNNQPQHF.

This chain joins TRBV19 and TRBJ2-1; 9 bases match TRBD2. Germline CDR1 is LNHDA and CDR2 is SQIVND (reference sequence). CDR3 length: 15 residues. After removal of 5 bases from V and 5 bases from J, the junction contained 7 bases not matched to a gene. The CDR3 DNA sequence: TGTGCCAGTAGTTACGGGCTAGCGGGGAACAATGAGCAGTTCTTC. It specifies CASSYGLAGNNEQFF.

The chain uses TRBV3-1 (or the pseudogene TRBV3-2) and TRBJ1-1; D is ambiguous. Deletions cut 4 bases from V and 6 bases from J, with 9 bases between. CDR3 length: 12 residues. Germline CDR1 and CDR2: LGHDT and YNNKEL (reference sequence). The CDR3 DNA reads TGTGCCAGCAGCCCGAGATCGGCTGAAGCTTTCTTT. As protein: CASSPRSAEAFF.

This chain links TRBV3-1 (or the pseudogene TRBV3-2) with TRBJ1-1, with D unclear. CDR3 size: 13 residues. V was trimmed by 3 bases and J by 2 bases, leaving 7 bases between them. CDR1 LGHDT and CDR2 YNNKEL come from the germline V gene (reference sequence). The CDR3 region is CASSHGANTEAFF. The CDR3 DNA is TGTGCCAGCAGCCATGGAGCAAACACTGAAGCTTTCTTT.

V usage is TRBV5-1 and J usage is TRBJ2-3; 15 bases line up with TRBD2. The V and J ends lost 7 bases and 9 bases, in that order; junction bases with no gene match: 6. The CDR3 is 14 amino acids. CDR1 SGHRS and CDR2 YFSETQ come from the germline V gene. Here the CDR3 reads CASSGTSGGRTQYF. Written as DNA, the CDR3 is TGCGCCAGCTCTGGGACTAGCGGGGGGAGGACGCAGTATTTT.

The chain couples TRBV10-3 to TRBJ2-3; 9 nucleotides line up with TRBD1. Germline V CDR1 and CDR2: ENHRY, SYGVKD. The CDR3 covers 14 residues. Germline trimming cut 3 bases from V and 6 bases from J; bases unmatched to any gene: 4. CDR3 nucleotide sequence: TGTGCCATCAGTGACGGGACAGGGTTGGATACGCAGTATTTT. This sequence encodes CAISDGTGLDTQYF.

The CDR3 nucleotides read TGTGCCAGCAGGGGTGGGGGGAATCAGCCCCAGCATTTT. Its translation: CASRGGGNQPQHF. The V and J genes are TRBV6-5 and TRBJ1-5; D may be TRBD1 (5 bases). V lost 6 bases and J 4 bases, leaving 10 bases between the germline ends. The length of the CDR3 is 13 residues. Germline-derived CDR1 and CDR2 are MNHEY and SVGAGI.

The chain joins TRBV20-1 to TRBJ1-2; no clear D gene. CDR3 length: 12 residues. V gave up 3 bases and J gave up 6 bases, with 11 bases separating them. Germline V gives CDR1 DFQATT, CDR2 SNEGSKA (reference sequence). CDR3: CSASIWQDGYTF. DNA for the CDR3: TGCAGTGCTAGTATTTGGCAAGATGGCTACACCTTC.

V usage is TRBV9 and J usage is TRBJ2-1; D may be TRBD2 (7 bases). This CDR3 region has 14 residues. V was pared by 4 bases and J by 4 bases, with 12 bases between. Germline CDR1 reads SGDLS; CDR2 reads YYNGEE. This CDR3 reads CASSPGGLYNEQFF. In nucleotides, the CDR3 is TGTGCCAGCAGCCCGGGGGGCTTATACAATGAGCAGTTCTTC.

This sequence joins TRBV11-3 and TRBJ1-2; D is ambiguous. Between the trimmed V and J ends, which lost 5 bases and 2 bases, there was a span of 6 bases. The CDR3 sequence is 12 residues long. Per germline, CDR1 SGHNT and CDR2 YENEEA. This CDR3 reads CASSSRNYGYTF. The DNA of the CDR3 is TGTGCCAGCAGCAGTCGGAACTATGGCTACACCTTC.

The chain links TRBV28 to TRBJ2-1; 11 bases map to TRBD1. Germline values: CDR1 MDHEN, CDR2 SYDVKM. CDR3 length equals 15 residues. Trimming removed 6 bases from V and 7 bases from J; junction bases left unmatched: 8. The CDR3 sequence is CASRTTGTGGNEQFF. DNA for the CDR3: TGTGCCAGCAGAACCACCGGGACAGGGGGGAATGAGCAGTTCTTC.